This is a list of T cell receptor beta chains from one sample in a study of multiple sclerosis patients with progressive multifocal leukoencephalopathy. Data came from immunoSEQ multiplex PCR; TCRdb stores just in-frame clones and leaves some out. The repertoire holds 20,000 to 30,000 clones, with 75% to 95% as singletons. Sequenced here: PBMCs, sampled from a patient treated with natalizumab. These receptor sequences come from a man younger than 45 with multiple sclerosis. The CDR3 runs from the conserved cysteine through the conserved F or W. The D gene is left open where the match is weak. The size entry is marked missing in some rows and otherwise reads once, few, many or a size class.

>TRBV30|TRBJ2-2|TRBD1|-
CAWTTGFVLNTGELFF
TGTGCCTGGACGACAGGGTTTGTACTTAACACCGGGGAGCTGTTTTTT
>TRBV19|TRBJ1-2|TRBD1|-
CASNPTGQGRSGYTF
TGTGCCAGTAATCCTACGGGACAGGGGCGCTCCGGCTACACCTTC
>TRBV25-1|TRBJ1-6|-|-
CASSGRQRNSPLHF
TGTGCCAGCAGTGGCCGACAGCGGAATTCACCCCTCCACTTT
>TRBV6-5|TRBJ1-2|-|-
CASSYEGEDGYTF
TGTGCCAGCAGTTACGAGGGAGAGGATGGCTACACCTTC
>TRBV6-5|TRBJ2-2|-|-
CASSYSKGSTGELFF
TGTGCCAGCAGTTACTCGAAAGGGTCCACCGGGGAGCTGTTTTTT
>TRBV27|TRBJ2-5|TRBD1|-
CASSPSTGGALVETQYF
TGTGCCAGCAGTCCATCGACAGGGGGCGCTTTAGTAGAGACCCAGTACTTC
>TRBV6-1|TRBJ2-1|-|-
CASSERPGANNEQFF
TGTGCCAGCAGTGAAAGACCGGGTGCCAACAATGAGCAGTTCTTC
>TRBV5-6|TRBJ1-1|-|-
CASSLVRGHRNTEAFF
TGTGCCAGCAGCTTGGTCCGGGGACACAGGAACACTGAAGCTTTCTTT
>TRBV10-1|TRBJ1-3|-|-
CASSEHRPSSGNTIYF
TGCGCCAGCAGTGAGCACAGACCCTCCTCTGGAAACACCATATATTTT
>TRBV7-2|TRBJ1-3|-|few
CASSLDPPQGNTIYF
TGTGCCAGCAGCTTAGACCCACCGCAGGGAAACACCATATATTTT
>TRBV6-5|TRBJ2-5|TRBD2|-
CASSYSGTSGVETQYF
TGTGCCAGCAGTTACTCCGGGACTAGTGGTGTAGAGACCCAGTACTTC
>TRBV4-2|TRBJ2-3|TRBD2|-
CASSQDLAGGPDTQYF
TGTGCCAGCAGCCAAGACCTAGCGGGAGGGCCAGATACGCAGTATTTT
>TRBV7-9|TRBJ1-1|-|-
CASSLGQGRWDTEAFF
TGTGCCAGCAGCTTGGGCCAGGGGCGGTGGGACACTGAAGCTTTCTTT
>TRBV1|TRBJ1-1|-|-
CTSSQGRPLVMNTEAFF
TGCACCAGCAGCCAGGGTAGACCTCTGGTCATGAACACTGAAGCTTTCTTT
>TRBV7-9|TRBJ2-1|-|-
CASSPLIVTGLNYNEQFF
TGTGCCAGCAGCCCTTTAATAGTGACCGGCCTTAACTACAATGAGCAGTTCTTC
>TRBV18|TRBJ2-7|TRBD2|-
CASSFRLAATYEQYF
TGTGCCAGCTCTTTTAGACTAGCGGCCACCTACGAGCAGTACTTC
>TRBV11-2|TRBJ2-1|-|-
CASSLPGPEQFF
TGTGCCAGCAGCCTACCCGGACCTGAGCAGTTCTTC
>TRBV4-2|TRBJ2-7|-|-
CASSQDPGRSYEQYF
TGTGCCAGCAGCCAAGATCCCGGCAGATCCTACGAGCAGTACTTC
>TRBV6-1|TRBJ2-2|TRBD2|-
CASSLTSGSAGELFF
TGTGCCAGCAGTCTAACTAGCGGGAGTGCCGGGGAGCTGTTTTTT
>TRBV30|TRBJ2-5|TRBD1|-
CAWNTGTGLETQYF
TGTGCCTGGAACACCGGGACAGGGCTAGAGACCCAGTACTTC
>TRBV7-9|TRBJ2-3|-|-
CASSPPLDTQYF
TGTGCCAGCAGCCCCCCCTTGGATACGCAGTATTTT
>TRBV5-6|TRBJ1-2|-|-
CASSLGTGINGYTF
TGTGCCAGCAGTTTAGGAACAGGGATTAATGGCTACACCTTC
>TRBV4-3|TRBJ2-5|-|once
CASRQARVANQETQYF
TGCGCCAGCAGACAAGCCAGGGTAGCGAACCAAGAGACCCAGTACTTC
>TRBV6-6|TRBJ2-4|-|-
CASSYSIQSSLNIQYF
TGTGCCAGCAGTTACTCAATCCAAAGCTCCCTAAACATTCAGTACTTC
>TRBV15|TRBJ2-1|-|-
CATSMGRPSLDEQFF
TGTGCCACCAGCATGGGACGGCCCTCCCTGGACGAGCAGTTCTTC
>TRBV2|TRBJ2-7|TRBD2|-
CASSEEVLAGASYEQYF
TGTGCCAGCAGTGAAGAGGTACTAGCGGGAGCTTCCTACGAGCAGTACTTC
>TRBV4-3|TRBJ2-5|TRBD2|few
CASSQDRASGETQYF
TGCGCCAGCAGCCAAGATCGAGCTAGCGGAGAGACCCAGTACTTC
>TRBV6-5|TRBJ2-3|-|-
CASSCHPAKAADTQYF
TGTGCCAGCAGTTGCCACCCCGCAAAGGCCGCAGATACGCAGTATTTT
>TRBV7-2|TRBJ2-5|-|-
CASSPRTSQETQYF
TGTGCCAGCAGCCCCCGGACAAGCCAAGAGACCCAGTACTTC
>TRBV7-9|TRBJ1-2|-|few
CASRDSGGHGYTF
TGTGCCAGCAGGGACTCCGGGGGTCATGGCTACACCTTC
>TRBV11-2|TRBJ2-3|-|-
CASRNSGTGADTQYF
TGTGCCAGCAGAAATTCCGGGACCGGGGCAGATACGCAGTATTTT
>TRBV30|TRBJ2-1|-|-
CAWSLNSNEQFF
TGTGCCTGGAGTCTAAACTCCAATGAGCAGTTCTTC
>TRBV7-9|TRBJ2-2|-|-
CASTPDTNTGELFF
TGTGCCAGCACCCCGGACACGAACACCGGGGAGCTGTTTTTT
>TRBV2|TRBJ2-3|-|once
CASSEAPYRVRGYF
TGTGCCAGCAGTGAAGCGCCCTACAGGGTACGCGGGTATTTT
>TRBV27|TRBJ1-1|-|-
CASSLFQGGSTEAFF
TGTGCCAGCAGTTTATTTCAGGGCGGGAGCACTGAAGCTTTCTTT
>TRBV5-4|TRBJ2-5|-|-
CASSLAGMETQYF
TGTGCCAGCAGCTTGGCCGGGATGGAGACCCAGTACTTC
>TRBV27|TRBJ2-5|-|few
CASSLQGGGETQYF
TGTGCCAGCAGTTTACAAGGGGGTGGAGAGACCCAGTACTTC
>TRBV4-2|TRBJ2-1|TRBD2|-
CASSQDLLAGDEQFF
TGTGCCAGCAGCCAAGATCTACTAGCGGGAGATGAGCAGTTCTTC
>TRBV2|TRBJ2-3|-|-
CASSEGFGGGTDTQYF
TGTGCCAGCAGTGAAGGGTTCGGGGGCGGCACAGATACGCAGTATTTT
>TRBV10-2|TRBJ2-2|-|-
CASSGVKNTGELFF
TGCGCCAGCAGTGGGGTGAAGAACACCGGGGAGCTGTTTTTT
>TRBV25-1|TRBJ1-6|TRBD1|-
CASSVRTGVSDSPLHF
TGTGCCAGCAGTGTTCGGACAGGGGTTAGTGATTCACCCCTCCACTTT
>TRBV11-3|TRBJ2-1|TRBD2|-
CASSLKGQWTSGRAYNEQFF
TGTGCCAGCAGCTTAAAGGGACAATGGACTAGCGGGAGAGCCTACAATGAGCAGTTCTTC
>TRBV7-8|TRBJ1-2|-|-
CASSPQEGYTF
TGTGCCAGCAGCCCACAGGAGGGCTACACCTTC
>TRBV19|TRBJ2-7|TRBD1|few
CASSGDRTYEQYF
TGTGCCAGTAGCGGGGACAGGACCTACGAGCAGTACTTC
>TRBV5-5|TRBJ1-4|-|-
CASSLIGEKLFF
TGTGCCAGCAGCTTGATCGGAGAAAAACTGTTTTTT
>TRBV6-1|TRBJ2-1|-|-
CASSIGTDNEQFF
TGTGCCAGCAGTATAGGGACGGACAATGAGCAGTTCTTC
>TRBV6-5|TRBJ2-7|TRBD2|-
CASTTSGSGEQYF
TGTGCCAGCACGACTAGCGGGAGTGGAGAGCAGTATTTC
>TRBV5-4|TRBJ1-2|TRBD1|-
CASSLDRGGGYTF
TGTGCCAGCAGCCTAGACAGGGGTGGTGGCTACACCTTC
>TRBV7-9|TRBJ1-1|-|once
CASSSRQEAFF
TGTGCCAGCAGCTCACGACAAGAAGCTTTCTTT
>TRBV5-8|TRBJ1-2|TRBD1|-
CASSLARGPLAGGYTF
TGTGCCAGCAGCTTGGCCAGGGGGCCTCTTGCTGGGGGCTACACCTTC